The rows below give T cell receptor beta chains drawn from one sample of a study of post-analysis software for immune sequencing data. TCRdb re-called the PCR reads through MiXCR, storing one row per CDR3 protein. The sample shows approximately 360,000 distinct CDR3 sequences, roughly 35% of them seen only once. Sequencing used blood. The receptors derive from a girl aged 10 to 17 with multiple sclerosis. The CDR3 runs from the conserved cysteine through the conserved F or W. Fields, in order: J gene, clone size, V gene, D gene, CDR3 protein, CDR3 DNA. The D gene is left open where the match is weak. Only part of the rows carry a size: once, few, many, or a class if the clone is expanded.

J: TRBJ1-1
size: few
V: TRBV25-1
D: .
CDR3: CASSEYGRQEAFF
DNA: TGTGCCAGCAGTGAATATGGACGGCAGGAAGCTTTCTTT

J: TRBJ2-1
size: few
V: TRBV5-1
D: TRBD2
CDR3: CASSGTSGGALNEQFF
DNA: TGCGCCAGCAGCGGTACTAGCGGGGGGGCCTTGAATGAGCAGTTCTTC

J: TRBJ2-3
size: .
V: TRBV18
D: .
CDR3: CASSPTRRANTDTQYF
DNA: TGTGCCAGCTCACCAACGAGGAGAGCCAACACAGATACGCAGTATTTT

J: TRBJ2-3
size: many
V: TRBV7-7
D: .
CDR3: CASSLGPRGDTQYF
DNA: TGTGCTAGCAGCTTGGGACCCCGCGGGGATACGCAGTATTTT

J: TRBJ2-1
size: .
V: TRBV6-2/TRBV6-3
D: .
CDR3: CASSPQGLSNEQFF
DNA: TGTGCCAGCAGTCCCCAGGGACTCTCCAATGAGCAGTTCTTC

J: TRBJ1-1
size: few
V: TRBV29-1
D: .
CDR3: CSVDRLNTEAFF
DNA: TGCAGCGTTGACAGGTTGAACACTGAAGCTTTCTTT

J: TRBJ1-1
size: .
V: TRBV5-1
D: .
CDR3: CASSLDMLQSGKNTEAFF
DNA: TGCGCCAGCAGCTTGGATATGCTCCAATCGGGAAAGAACACTGAAGCTTTCTTT

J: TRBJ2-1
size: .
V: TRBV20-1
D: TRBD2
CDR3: CSAAPSGGLSSYNEQFF
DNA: TGCAGTGCCGCACCTAGCGGGGGCCTAAGCTCCTACAATGAGCAGTTCTTC

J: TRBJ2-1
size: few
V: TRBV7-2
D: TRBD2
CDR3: CASRFGGANEQFF
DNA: TGTGCCAGCAGATTCGGGGGGGCCAATGAGCAGTTCTTC

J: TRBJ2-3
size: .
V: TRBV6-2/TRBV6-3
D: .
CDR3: CASSHPGGRTDTQYF
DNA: TGTGCCAGCAGCCACCCGGGGGGCCGCACAGATACGCAGTATTTT

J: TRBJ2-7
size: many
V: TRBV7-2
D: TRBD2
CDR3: CASSFRTSGGGSTYEQYF
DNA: TGTGCCAGCAGCTTCAGGACTAGCGGGGGCGGTAGTACCTACGAGCAGTACTTC

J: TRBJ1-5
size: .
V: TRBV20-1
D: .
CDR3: CSASGDLGNRPQHF
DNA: TGCAGTGCTAGCGGGGACCTGGGCAATCGGCCCCAGCATTTT

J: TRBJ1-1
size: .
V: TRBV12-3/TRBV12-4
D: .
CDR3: CASLQLGLNTEAFF
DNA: TGTGCCAGCCTTCAGCTGGGGCTGAACACTGAAGCTTTCTTT

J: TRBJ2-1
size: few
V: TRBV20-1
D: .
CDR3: CSALARDPYNEQFF
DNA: TGCAGTGCCCTAGCTCGGGACCCTTACAATGAGCAGTTCTTC

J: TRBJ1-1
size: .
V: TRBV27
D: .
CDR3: CASQTGGAVNTEAFF
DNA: TGTGCCAGCCAAACGGGGGGAGCTGTGAACACTGAAGCTTTCTTT

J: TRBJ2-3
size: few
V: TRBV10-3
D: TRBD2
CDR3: CAISEPGLAGGRITDTQYF
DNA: TGTGCCATCAGTGAACCGGGACTAGCGGGGGGCCGGATCACAGATACGCAGTATTTT

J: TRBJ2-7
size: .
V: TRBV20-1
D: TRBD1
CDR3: CSARRDRDYEQYF
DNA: TGCAGTGCTAGGCGGGACAGGGACTACGAGCAGTACTTC

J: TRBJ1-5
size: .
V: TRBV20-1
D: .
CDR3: CSAIFGVNQPQHF
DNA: TGCAGTGCTATCTTTGGGGTTAATCAGCCCCAGCATTTT

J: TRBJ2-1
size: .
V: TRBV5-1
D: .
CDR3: CASSLAGGGDVQFF
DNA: TGCGCCAGCAGCTTGGCCGGGGGTGGCGACGTGCAGTTCTTC

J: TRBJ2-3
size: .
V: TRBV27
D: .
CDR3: CASRRGGFTDTQYF
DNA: TGTGCCAGCAGACGAGGGGGGTTCACAGATACGCAGTATTTT

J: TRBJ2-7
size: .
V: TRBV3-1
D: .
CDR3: CASSPGPNGVYEQYF
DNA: TGTGCCAGCAGCCCCGGACCCAACGGGGTCTACGAGCAGTACTTC

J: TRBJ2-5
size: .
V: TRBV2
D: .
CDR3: CAGATEETQYF
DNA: TGTGCCGGCGCAACCGAAGAGACCCAGTACTTC

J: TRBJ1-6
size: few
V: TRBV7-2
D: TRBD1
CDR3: CASSMGQRREPLHF
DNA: TGTGCCAGCAGCATGGGACAGAGGAGGGAACCCCTCCACTTT

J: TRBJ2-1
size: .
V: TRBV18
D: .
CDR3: CASSPLDTSYNEQFF
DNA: TGTGCCAGCTCACCCCTAGACACCTCCTACAATGAGCAGTTCTTC

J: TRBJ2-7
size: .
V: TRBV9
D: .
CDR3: CASSPEVGAYEQYF
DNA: TGTGCCAGCAGCCCCGAGGTAGGGGCCTACGAGCAGTACTTC

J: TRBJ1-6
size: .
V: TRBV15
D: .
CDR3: CAAKKGDSPLHF
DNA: TGTGCCGCCAAAAAGGGGGATTCACCCCTCCACTTT

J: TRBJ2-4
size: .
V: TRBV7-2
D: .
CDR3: CASSSQPRRLAKNIQYF
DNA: TGTGCCAGCAGCTCCCAACCCCGCCGGCTAGCCAAAAACATTCAGTACTTC

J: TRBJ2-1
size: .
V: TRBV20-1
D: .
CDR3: CSARAVDRYNEQFF
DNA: TGCAGTGCTAGAGCGGTGGACCGGTACAATGAGCAGTTCTTC

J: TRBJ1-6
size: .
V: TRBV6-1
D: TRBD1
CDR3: CASSKGMGTGTFTSPLHF
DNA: TGTGCCAGCTCAAAGGGAATGGGGACAGGTACCTTCACGTCACCCCTCCACTTT

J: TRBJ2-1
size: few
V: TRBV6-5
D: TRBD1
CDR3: CASSKGQGAPYNEQFF
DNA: TGTGCCAGCAGTAAGGGACAGGGGGCGCCTTACAATGAGCAGTTCTTC

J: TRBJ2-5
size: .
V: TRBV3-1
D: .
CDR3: CASSDKGETQYF
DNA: TGTGCCAGCAGCGACAAAGGGGAGACCCAGTACTTC

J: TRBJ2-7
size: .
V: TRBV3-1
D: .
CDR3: CANQGGEQYF
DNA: TGTGCCAACCAAGGGGGCGAGCAGTACTTC

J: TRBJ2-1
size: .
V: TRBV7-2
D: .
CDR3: CASSPPGGAHNEQFF
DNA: TGTGCCAGCAGCCCACCTGGGGGGGCCCACAATGAGCAGTTCTTC

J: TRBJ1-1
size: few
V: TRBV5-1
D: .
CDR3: CASSPRRREDGNTEAFF
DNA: TGCGCCAGCAGCCCCCGCCGGAGGGAGGATGGGAACACTGAAGCTTTCTTT

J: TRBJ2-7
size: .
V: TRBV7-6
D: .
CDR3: CASSVRWARAPSYEQYF
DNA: TGTGCCAGCAGCGTGAGATGGGCCAGGGCCCCCTCCTACGAGCAGTACTTC

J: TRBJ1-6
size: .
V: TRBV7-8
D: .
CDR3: CASSPRQDTTQDSPLHF
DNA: TGTGCCAGCAGCCCAAGACAAGACACCACTCAGGATTCACCCCTCCACTTT

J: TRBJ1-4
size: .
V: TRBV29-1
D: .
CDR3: CSAEGTDEKLFF
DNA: TGCAGCGCTGAGGGAACGGATGAAAAACTGTTTTTT

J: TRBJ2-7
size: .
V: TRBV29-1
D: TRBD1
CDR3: CSGVAGGNGEQYF
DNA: TGCAGCGGGGTGGCAGGGGGCAATGGGGAGCAGTACTTC

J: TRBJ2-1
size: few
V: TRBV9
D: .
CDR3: CASSGASSGEQFF
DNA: TGTGCCAGCAGCGGGGCTAGCTCCGGTGAGCAGTTCTTC

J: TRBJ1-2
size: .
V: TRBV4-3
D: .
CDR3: CASSQDSGGAYGYTF
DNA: TGCGCCAGCAGCCAAGATAGCGGGGGCGCGTATGGCTACACCTTC

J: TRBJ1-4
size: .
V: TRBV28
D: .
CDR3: CASSSGQINEKLFF
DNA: TGTGCCAGCAGCTCTGGACAGATTAATGAAAAACTGTTTTTT

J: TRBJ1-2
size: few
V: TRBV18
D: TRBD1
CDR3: CASSPGTGIYGYTF
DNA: TGTGCCAGCTCACCGGGGACAGGGATATATGGCTACACCTTC

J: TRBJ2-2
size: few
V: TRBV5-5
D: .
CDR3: CASSLDGPGELFF
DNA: TGTGCCAGCAGCTTGGACGGGCCGGGGGAGCTGTTTTTT

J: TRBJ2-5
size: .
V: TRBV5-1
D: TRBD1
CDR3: CASSLTGTGGGETQYF
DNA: TGCGCCAGCAGCTTAACCGGGACAGGGGGCGGTGAGACCCAGTACTTC

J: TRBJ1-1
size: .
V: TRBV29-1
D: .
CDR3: CSAGARNTEAFF
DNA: TGCAGCGCAGGAGCCCGAAACACTGAAGCTTTCTTT

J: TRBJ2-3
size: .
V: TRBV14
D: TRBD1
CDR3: CASSRKPGQGNTDTQYF
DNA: TGTGCCAGCAGCCGAAAACCGGGACAGGGGAACACAGATACGCAGTATTTT

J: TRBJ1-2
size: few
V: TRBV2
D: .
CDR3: CASSDGQGYGYTF
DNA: TGTGCCAGCAGTGATGGGCAGGGCTATGGCTACACCTTC

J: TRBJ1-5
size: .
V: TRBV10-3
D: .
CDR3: CAISDGDSNQPQHF
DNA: TGTGCCATCAGTGACGGGGACAGCAATCAGCCCCAGCATTTT